The 20 T cell receptor beta chains below all came from one sample that was sequenced in a study of post-analysis software for immune sequencing data. The antigens for these receptors are not known. TCR beta cDNA libraries had unique molecular identifiers. TCRdb used MiXCR to reprocess the PCR reads, holding one entry per CDR3 protein. This sample has 600,000 to 750,000 distinct CDR3 sequences, with 55% to 70% found just once. The study, taken as a whole, reports: Controls had lower frequencies than patients of five TRBV segments, which included TRBV5-6, TRBV5-1 and TRBV20-1.

Material: blood. Source of these receptors: a girl under 10 years old with multiple sclerosis.

This clonotype has only one observation. V is TRBV29-1 and J is TRBJ1-2; D is ambiguous. CDR3 length equals 15 residues. V shed 0 bases and J shed 3 bases, with 14 bases lying between them. In germline, CDR1 is SQVTM, CDR2 ANQGSEA. Written as DNA, the CDR3 is TGCAGCGTTGAAGATCGGAAGCCTCCGTACTATGGCTACACCTTC. Translated, it gives CSVEDRKPPYYGYTF.

This CDR3 is CASSEGEGGGGNIQYF. The CDR3 coding sequence is TGTGCCAGCAGTGAAGGGGAGGGAGGGGGCGGAAACATTCAGTACTTC. The chain is built from TRBV6-1 and TRBJ2-4, with D possibly being TRBD1 or TRBD2 (7 bases each). The V and J ends lost 1 base and 6 bases respectively, with 16 bases between them. The germline gives CDR1 MNHNS, CDR2 SASEGT. The CDR3 loop spans 16 amino acids.

The chain joins TRBV4-2 to TRBJ2-3; 9 bases are shared with TRBD2. The V gene's germline CDR1 is LGHNA and CDR2 YNFKEQ. The CDR3 length is 16 residues. J lost 2 bases, V lost 4 bases, and 7 bases had no gene match. CDR3 region: CASSPSSGASTDTQYF. CDR3 coding DNA: TGTGCCAGCAGCCCTTCTAGCGGGGCATCCACAGATACGCAGTATTTT.

The V and J genes are TRBV7-9 and TRBJ2-1; D may be TRBD2 (6 bases). The V end was cut by 3 bases, the J end by 7 bases, with 16 bases between. The CDR3 is 15 amino acids. The germline CDR1 and CDR2 sequences are SEHNR and FQNEAQ (reference sequence). The DNA for the CDR3 is TGTGCCAGCAGCTTGCGGGACGCGGGGAGGAATGAGCAGTTCTTC. Protein product: CASSLRDAGRNEQFF.

In its sample, this clonotype was seen a few times. This chain uses TRBV6-5 with TRBJ2-5; D is uncertain. CDR1 and CDR2 (germline): MNHEY, SVGAGI. The V end lost 0 bases, the J end lost 2 bases, and 10 bases lay between the germline ends. This CDR3 comprises 15 residues. CDR3 sequence (DNA): TGTGCCAGCAGTTACTCCTTGGTCGGGCAAGAGACCCAGTACTTC. Its translation: CASSYSLVGQETQYF.

The V gene is TRBV2, the J gene TRBJ2-7, with 8 bases that match TRBD2. Germline V gene sequence: CDR1 SNHLY, CDR2 FYNNEI. V shed 7 bases and J 0 bases; nucleotides not matched to a gene: 5. The CDR3 sequence is 14 residues long. DNA for the CDR3: TGTGCCAGCATGACGCGGGAGGCCTCCTACGAGCAGTACTTC. Translated: CASMTREASYEQYF. Based on the CDR3 plus reference TRBV2 and TRBJ2-7, the full variable domain is EPEVTQTPSHQVTQMGQEVILRCVPISNHLYFYWYRQILGQKVEFLVSFYNNEISEKSEIFDDQFSVERPDGSNFTLKIRSTKLEDSAMYFCASMTREASYEQYFGPGTRLTVT.

The chain uses TRBV29-1 and TRBJ2-7, with 9 bases aligning to TRBD1. This CDR3 is 14 amino acids long. J was trimmed by 7 bases and V by 7 bases; bases with no gene match: 14. Germline CDR1 SQVTM, CDR2 ANQGSEA. The CDR3 here is CSEVLGTGLGEQYV. CDR3 sequence (DNA): TGCAGCGAAGTTCTGGGGACAGGGCTGGGGGAGCAGTACGTC.

This chain uses TRBV5-5 with TRBJ2-3; 7 nucleotides agree with TRBD2. Germline V gene sequence: CDR1 SGHKS, CDR2 YYEKEE (reference sequence). V was pared by 6 bases and J by 2 bases, with 6 bases of the junction left unmatched. The CDR3 contains 14 residues. CDR3 protein: CASIPGLITDTQYF. In nucleotides, the CDR3 is TGTGCCAGCATCCCGGGACTAATCACAGATACGCAGTATTTT.

This chain links TRBV9 with TRBJ1-6; TRBD1 matches at 7 bases. The CDR3 loop spans 14 amino acids. The V gene end was trimmed by 5 bases and the J gene end by 10 bases; junction bases not matched to a gene: 9. CDR1 is SGDLS, CDR2 YYNGEE, per germline. The chain's CDR3 is CASRLEGARSPLHF. The CDR3, as DNA: TGTGCCAGCAGGCTCGAGGGGGCGCGGTCACCCCTCCACTTT.

This clonotype was seen once. The gene calls are TRBV2 and TRBJ2-3, with 10 bases identical to TRBD2. J lost 4 bases, V lost 7 bases, and 5 bases had no gene match. The CDR3 has 14 amino acids. Per the germline V gene, CDR1 is SNHLY and CDR2 is FYNNEI. CDR3 bases: TGTGCCAGCAACGAGCGGGGGGGCTCAGATACGCAGTATTTT. Translated: CASNERGGSDTQYF.

This chain links TRBV19 with TRBJ2-7, with TRBD2 matching 9 bases. J gave up 1 base and V 5 bases, and 6 bases lay outside the gene matches. The CDR3 runs to 15 residues. CDR1 and CDR2 (germline): LNHDA, SQIVND (reference sequence). The CDR3: CASSPQTSGSYEQYF. In DNA, the CDR3 is TGTGCCAGTAGTCCTCAGACTAGCGGATCCTACGAGCAGTACTTC.

V gene TRBV6-6 combines with J gene TRBJ2-7; TRBD1 might be the D (5 bases). This CDR3 contains 12 residues. V shed 7 bases and J shed 2 bases, with 9 bases lying between them. The germline V gene encodes CDR1 MNHNY and CDR2 SVGAGI (reference sequence). DNA for the CDR3: TGTGCCAGCATGGACACCACCTACGAGCAGTACTTC. Protein: CASMDTTYEQYF.

The gene calls are TRBV10-3 and TRBJ1-1, with D possibly TRBD1 on 5 matching bases. V lost 2 bases, J lost 7 bases, and 11 bases lay in between. Germline lookup yields CDR1 ENHRY and CDR2 SYGVKD. This CDR3 contains 13 residues. In nucleotides, the CDR3 is TGTGCCATCAGTGAGCTAGGGGAGGGTGAAGCTTTCTTT. Residues: CAISELGEGEAFF.

Here the CDR3 reads CAWSAYDYRATADTQYF. In nucleotides, the CDR3 is TGTGCCTGGAGTGCGTACGATTACAGGGCAACGGCAGATACGCAGTATTTT. The chain carries TRBV30 and TRBJ2-3; tentative D call: TRBD1 (6 bases). Germline V gene sequence: CDR1 GTSNPN, CDR2 SVGIG (reference sequence). The germline V and J ends were trimmed by 1 base and 4 bases, with 21 bases remaining between them. The CDR3 length is 17 residues.

The rearrangement links TRBV25-1 to TRBJ2-1; a weak D match, TRBD1 (5 bases). Germline V CDR1 and CDR2: MGHDK, SYGVNS. The CDR3 sequence is 15 residues long. Trimming removed 1 base from V and 8 bases from J, with 15 bases in between. Written as DNA, the CDR3 is TGTGCCAGCAGTGAATTCGGGCAGGGCTTGGATGAGCAGTTCTTC. Its protein product is CASSEFGQGLDEQFF.

J is TRBJ2-7 and V is TRBV6-1; D unresolved. Trimming removed 9 bases at V and 3 bases at J, with 15 bases between. This CDR3 is built from 13 residues. Germline values: CDR1 MNHNS, CDR2 SASEGT. The CDR3 DNA reads as TGTGCCAGTCGGGCAGGAGTGGGCTACGAGCAGTACTTC. Protein: CASRAGVGYEQYF.

This clonotype turned up a few times. The chain employs TRBV5-6 and TRBJ1-5; TRBD1 might be the D (5 bases). This CDR3 is 13 amino acids long. Trimming took 3 bases from V and 6 from J, leaving 10 bases between them. CDR1 and CDR2 (germline): SGHDT, YYEEEE. The CDR3 DNA sequence: TGTGCCAGCAGCTCCGGGGCCGGTCAGCCCCAGCATTTT. Protein product: CASSSGAGQPQHF.

The chain carries TRBV6-2 or TRBV6-3 and TRBJ2-1; D is possibly TRBD1 (6 bases). Germline V gene lookup returns CDR1 MNHEY and CDR2 SVGEGT. V lost 4 bases and J lost 8, with 15 bases in between. The CDR3 extends over 14 amino acids. The CDR3 sequence is CASSLQGTEDEQFF. The CDR3, as DNA: TGTGCCAGCAGTTTACAGGGCACAGAGGATGAGCAGTTCTTC.

The chain recombines TRBV6-2 or TRBV6-3 with TRBJ2-7, with no clear D. V shed 0 bases and J shed 2 bases, with 11 bases lying between them. Germline loops: CDR1 MNHEY, CDR2 SVGEGT. The CDR3 sequence is 15 residues long. The chain's CDR3 is CASSYSTTSTYEQYF. The CDR3 DNA follows: TGTGCCAGCAGTTACTCGACGACAAGTACCTACGAGCAGTACTTC.

The V and J genes are TRBV12-3 or TRBV12-4 and TRBJ2-1; 8 bases are shared with TRBD2. The CDR3 covers 15 residues. The junction had 9 bases not matched to a gene; V was cut back by 5 bases and J by 6 bases. The CDR3 loop reads CASSASSGRANEQFF. DNA for the CDR3: TGTGCCAGCAGTGCGTCTTCCGGGAGGGCCAATGAGCAGTTCTTC.